The rows below give T cell receptor beta chains drawn from one sample of a study of blood T cell repertoires in COVID-19. Measured with immunoSEQ multiplex PCR; TCRdb has only the in-frame clones, and not every one. Found here are more than 200,000 clones, roughly 89% of them singletons; the top ten hold 3.5% to 4.5%. The sequencing sample was made of PBMCs or T cells enriched from blood (not recorded which). These TCRs come from a woman between 25 and 40 years old who had recovered from COVID-19. CDR3s include the opening cysteine and the closing phenylalanine or tryptophan. The order of the fields is CDR3 length, clone size, D gene, J gene, V gene, CDR3 DNA, CDR3 protein. A D gene is named only where the DNA matches it firmly. Expanded clones get a size class; other rows say once, few or many, or leave the size out.

CDR3 length: 13
clone size: NA
D gene: TRBD1
J gene: TRBJ1-1
V gene: TRBV27
CDR3 DNA: TGTGCCAGCAGGAGGTCCGGACAGGGTGAAGCTTTCTTT
CDR3 protein: CASRRSGQGEAFF

CDR3 length: 15
clone size: NA
D gene: NA
J gene: TRBJ2-2
V gene: TRBV27
CDR3 DNA: TGTGCCAGCAGTTTGACGGACTCCGGGCTCGGGGAGCTGTTTTTT
CDR3 protein: CASSLTDSGLGELFF

CDR3 length: 11
clone size: NA
D gene: NA
J gene: TRBJ2-5
V gene: TRBV7-9
CDR3 DNA: TGTGCCAGCGAGGGGGAAGAGACCCAGTACTTC
CDR3 protein: CASEGEETQYF

CDR3 length: 14
clone size: NA
D gene: NA
J gene: TRBJ1-1
V gene: TRBV19
CDR3 DNA: TGTGCCAGTAGTATTCACGGTGTAAACACTGAAGCTTTCTTT
CDR3 protein: CASSIHGVNTEAFF

CDR3 length: 13
clone size: NA
D gene: NA
J gene: TRBJ2-1
V gene: TRBV19
CDR3 DNA: TGTGCCACCTCCCGAGGTCCCCCTCCTCTTCAGTTCTTC
CDR3 protein: CATSRGPPPLQFF

CDR3 length: 13
clone size: NA
D gene: NA
J gene: TRBJ1-6
V gene: TRBV2
CDR3 DNA: TGTGCCAGCAGTGAACTCCGTAATTCACCCCTCCACTTT
CDR3 protein: CASSELRNSPLHF

CDR3 length: 13
clone size: NA
D gene: NA
J gene: TRBJ2-1
V gene: TRBV19
CDR3 DNA: TGTGCCAGTTGCCACGGGACTCACAATGAGCAGTTCTTC
CDR3 protein: CASCHGTHNEQFF

CDR3 length: 12
clone size: NA
D gene: NA
J gene: TRBJ2-7
V gene: TRBV7-9
CDR3 DNA: TGTGCCAGCAGCTTAGCCATCAGGGAGCAGTACTTC
CDR3 protein: CASSLAIREQYF

CDR3 length: 13
clone size: NA
D gene: TRBD2
J gene: TRBJ2-7
V gene: TRBV7-9
CDR3 DNA: TGTGCCAGCAGCTACCGGACTAGCAACGAGCAGTACTTC
CDR3 protein: CASSYRTSNEQYF

CDR3 length: 14
clone size: few
D gene: NA
J gene: TRBJ2-1
V gene: TRBV5-4
CDR3 DNA: TGTGCCAGCAGCCCCCAAGGAGGGCCCAGGGAGCAGTTCTTC
CDR3 protein: CASSPQGGPREQFF

CDR3 length: 14
clone size: few
D gene: NA
J gene: TRBJ1-2
V gene: TRBV7-6
CDR3 DNA: TGTGCCAGCAGCTCGGGGCAGGGGCCTGGTGGCTACACCTTC
CDR3 protein: CASSSGQGPGGYTF

CDR3 length: 13
clone size: NA
D gene: NA
J gene: TRBJ1-1
V gene: TRBV6-5
CDR3 DNA: TGTGCCAGCAGACAGGGACAGAACACTGAAGCTTTCTTT
CDR3 protein: CASRQGQNTEAFF

CDR3 length: 13
clone size: once
D gene: NA
J gene: TRBJ1-1
V gene: TRBV27
CDR3 DNA: TGTGCCAGCAGAGAGGTTGGATACACTGAAGCTTTCTTT
CDR3 protein: CASREVGYTEAFF

CDR3 length: 15
clone size: NA
D gene: NA
J gene: TRBJ2-7
V gene: TRBV6-1
CDR3 DNA: TGTGCCAGCAGTGAATTTGTGGGATCAGGGTACGAGCAGTACTTC
CDR3 protein: CASSEFVGSGYEQYF

CDR3 length: 14
clone size: NA
D gene: TRBD1
J gene: TRBJ1-2
V gene: TRBV28
CDR3 DNA: TGTGCCAGCAGTTTAAGGCGGGAGGGGGCAGGCTACACCTTC
CDR3 protein: CASSLRREGAGYTF

CDR3 length: 13
clone size: NA
D gene: NA
J gene: TRBJ1-1
V gene: TRBV10-3
CDR3 DNA: TGTGCCGTTCAGGCAGGGACAAACACTGAAGCTTTCTTT
CDR3 protein: CAVQAGTNTEAFF

CDR3 length: 18
clone size: NA
D gene: TRBD1
J gene: TRBJ1-5
V gene: TRBV19
CDR3 DNA: TGTGCCAGTACACCCCGGACAGGGGCCGCCCGAGGGGCTCAGCCCCAGCATTTT
CDR3 protein: CASTPRTGAARGAQPQHF

CDR3 length: 14
clone size: once
D gene: TRBD2
J gene: TRBJ2-2
V gene: TRBV6-5
CDR3 DNA: TGTGCCAGCAGCCCGACTAGCGGAGGCGGGGAGCTGTTTTTT
CDR3 protein: CASSPTSGGGELFF

CDR3 length: 17
clone size: once
D gene: TRBD2
J gene: TRBJ2-3
V gene: TRBV30
CDR3 DNA: TGTACCTGGAGTCAAGGGGGGACTAGCGGGAGCACAGATACGCAGTATTTT
CDR3 protein: CTWSQGGTSGSTDTQYF

CDR3 length: 15
clone size: NA
D gene: NA
J gene: TRBJ1-1
V gene: TRBV5-1
CDR3 DNA: TGCGCCAGCAGCTCCCAGGACGCGGGGTCGACTGAAGCTTTCTTT
CDR3 protein: CASSSQDAGSTEAFF

CDR3 length: 13
clone size: few
D gene: NA
J gene: TRBJ1-2
V gene: TRBV10-3
CDR3 DNA: TGTGCCACCGCGCCCCTGACAGCTGATGGCTACACCTTC
CDR3 protein: CATAPLTADGYTF

CDR3 length: 14
clone size: NA
D gene: NA
J gene: TRBJ1-1
V gene: TRBV18
CDR3 DNA: TGTGCCAGCTCACCAGAGAAAATGAACACTGAAGCTTTCTTT
CDR3 protein: CASSPEKMNTEAFF

CDR3 length: 14
clone size: NA
D gene: NA
J gene: TRBJ2-1
V gene: TRBV27
CDR3 DNA: TGTGCCAGCAGTTTTACCCCCAGGGGCAATGAGCAGTTCTTC
CDR3 protein: CASSFTPRGNEQFF

CDR3 length: 14
clone size: NA
D gene: NA
J gene: TRBJ1-3
V gene: TRBV28
CDR3 DNA: TGTGCCACCTCGACAGGCCCCTCTGGAAACACCATATATTTT
CDR3 protein: CATSTGPSGNTIYF

CDR3 length: 14
clone size: once
D gene: NA
J gene: TRBJ2-7
V gene: TRBV4-3
CDR3 DNA: TGCGCCAGCAGCCAAGATTTCTCCGGGTACGAGCAGTACTTC
CDR3 protein: CASSQDFSGYEQYF

CDR3 length: 16
clone size: NA
D gene: NA
J gene: TRBJ1-4
V gene: TRBV28
CDR3 DNA: TGTGCCAGCAGTTTATACGCAGGGTTATTCGGGGAAAAACTGTTTTTT
CDR3 protein: CASSLYAGLFGEKLFF

CDR3 length: 14
clone size: few
D gene: NA
J gene: TRBJ1-1
V gene: TRBV27
CDR3 DNA: TGTGCCAGCTATAGGGACATCCGGAACACTGAAGCTTTCTTT
CDR3 protein: CASYRDIRNTEAFF